Each of the 7 T cell receptor beta chains below was sequenced from the same sample in a study of CD8+CD57+ T cells in acquired aplastic anemia. Both TCR beta VDJ combination and CDR3 sequence profiling were carried out. Genomic DNA was the template for this profiling. From the reads, TCRdb called clonotypes with MiXCR, one entry per CDR3 protein. Seen here are about 200,000 distinct CDR3 sequences, roughly 35% observed once, and the top ten hold about 1.1%. The sample comprised sorted CD4+, CD8+, or CD8+CD57+ T cells (not recorded which) from PBMCs. Source of these receptors: a human donor in good health, serving as a control.

This clonotype was picked up a small number of times. The J gene is TRBJ1-4, the V gene TRBV27, with D perhaps matching TRBD1 (6 bases). Germline V gene sequence: CDR1 MNHEY, CDR2 SMNVEV (reference sequence). The V end was cut by 4 bases, the J end by 4 bases, with 13 bases between. The CDR3 runs to 15 residues. As DNA, the CDR3 is TGTGCCAGCAGTTCAATACAGGGATTTAATGAAAAACTGTTTTTT. Encoded protein: CASSSIQGFNEKLFF.

V gene TRBV6-5 combines with J gene TRBJ2-3; TRBD1 aligns across 10 bases. Unmatched junction bases numbered 5, after V lost 4 bases and J lost 4 bases. The germline gives CDR1 MNHEY, CDR2 SVGAGI. This CDR3 region has 15 residues. CDR3 bases: TGTGCCAGCAGTTCCCGGGACAGGGGCCCAGATACGCAGTATTTT. This sequence encodes CASSSRDRGPDTQYF.

This clonotype has ten or more counts. This chain uses TRBV19 with TRBJ1-2, with TRBD1 matching 10 bases. The germline V gene encodes CDR1 LNHDA and CDR2 SQIVND (reference sequence). The CDR3 is 16 amino acids. V trimming: 9 bases; J trimming: 3 bases; junction bases outside the gene matches: 13. As DNA, the CDR3 is TGTGCCAGCGGGAAAATTCAAGGACAGGGGGACTATGGCTACACCTTC. Its protein is CASGKIQGQGDYGYTF.

Comment on this clonotype: The junction differs from germline at one of its ends, possibly a read error. V usage is TRBV5-1 and J usage is TRBJ2-3, with 8 bases matching TRBD2. CDR3 size: 14 residues. Germline V gives CDR1 SGHRS, CDR2 YFSETQ. The CDR3 DNA reads TGCGCCAGCAGCCATAGCGGGGTTCCAGATACGCGGTATTTT. It codes for CASSHSGVPDTRYF.

The chain employs TRBV29-1 and TRBJ1-2; D gene unclear. The CDR3 is 11 amino acids. Trimming left V 4 bases short and J 5 bases short, with 8 bases between. CDR1 SQVTM and CDR2 ANQGSEA come from the germline V gene. DNA for the CDR3: TGCAGCGTTGGGAAGGAATATGGCTACACCTTC. As protein: CSVGKEYGYTF. Combining the CDR3 with reference TRBV29-1 and TRBJ1-2 gives the whole variable domain SAVISQKPSRDICQRGTSLTIQCQVDSQVTMMFWYRQQPGQSLTLIATANQGSEATYESGFVIDKFPISRPNLTFSTLTVSNMSPEDSSIYLCSVGKEYGYTFGSGTRLTVV.

This clonotype was recorded many times. This chain links TRBV6-1 with TRBJ2-7; 9 positions agree with TRBD1. Germline values: CDR1 MNHNS, CDR2 SASEGT. This CDR3 region has 13 residues. Trimming cost V 4 bases and J 5 bases; bases outside gene matches: 3. CDR3 amino acids: CASSGDRVHEQYF. CDR3 coding DNA: TGTGCCAGCAGTGGGGACAGGGTTCACGAGCAGTACTTC.

The chain combines TRBV6-5 with TRBJ1-3; 7 bases agree with TRBD1. Losses at the gene ends were 4 bases for V and 2 bases for J; bases not matched to a gene: 8. The CDR3 consists of 16 residues. CDR1 is MNHEY, CDR2 SVGAGI, per germline. The CDR3, as DNA: TGTGCCAGCAGTTCGGCTCAAACAGGGGCTGGAAACACCATATATTTT. Its translation is CASSSAQTGAGNTIYF.